This TCR beta chain was observed in a study of control samples from healthy donors and cancer patients. The germline V and J ends were trimmed by 1 base and 1 base, with 11 bases remaining between them. The CDR3 extends over 15 amino acids. CDR1 SNHLY and CDR2 FYNNEI come from the germline V gene. Generated by immunoSEQ multiplex PCR, the TCRdb table keeps only in-frame clones and is missing some. The table lists around 180,000 clones, 80% to 95% of them singletons. The sequence derives from a woman in her forties in good health. The chain recombines TRBV2 with TRBJ2-7, with a tentative D call TRBD1 (6 bases). The sequenced sample consisted of blood. CDR3 bases: TGTGCCAGCAGTGAAGGAAGGGGGAGATCCTACGAGCAGTACTTC. This gives the protein CASSEGRGRSYEQYF.